The 20 T cell receptor beta chains presented below share a single source sample, sequenced in a study of cytomegalovirus exposure and HLA in healthy donors. Vbeta (60) and Jbeta (13) primers were used in the PCR. Method: immunoSEQ multiplex PCR; TCRdb's copy keeps in-frame clones and lacks some. This table holds over 70,000 clones, approximately 65% found once. Source material: PBMCs. Receptors originate from a man aged 25-45 years in good health and CMV-seronegative.

This clone was recorded a few times. The rearrangement uses TRBV2 and TRBJ2-1, with a tentative D call TRBD1 (6 bases). CDR3 length: 15 amino acids. Per germline, CDR1 SNHLY and CDR2 FYNNEI. V lost 5 bases and J 4 bases, leaving 15 bases between the germline ends. The CDR3 protein is CASSFSGQPYNEQFF. The DNA for the CDR3 is TGTGCCAGCAGTTTCTCGGGACAACCATACAATGAGCAGTTCTTC.

J is TRBJ2-3 and V is TRBV5-1; no clear D. The CDR3 extends over 12 amino acids. The V gene's germline CDR1 is SGHRS and CDR2 YFSETQ. The V and J ends lost 0 bases and 6 bases respectively, with 5 bases between them. CDR3 DNA sequence: TGCGCCAGCAGCTTGGCTTTGGATACGCAGTATTTT. Translating it yields CASSLALDTQYF.

The rearrangement links TRBV27 to TRBJ2-7, with 11 bases that match TRBD1. Germline assignment: CDR1 MNHEY and CDR2 SMNVEV (reference sequence). With 0 bases clipped from V and 3 bases from J, the junction kept 1 base outside the gene matches. This CDR3 region has 15 residues. CDR3 sequence (DNA): TGTGCCAGCAGTTTATCCGGGACAGGGGGCTACGAGCAGTACTTC. Translation: CASSLSGTGGYEQYF.

The genes are TRBV25-1 and TRBJ1-2; TRBD1 matches at 9 bases. V lost 5 bases to trimming and J lost 0 bases; unmatched junction nucleotides: 7. Germline-derived CDR1 and CDR2 are MGHDK and SYGVNS. The length of the CDR3 is 16 residues. The CDR3 loop reads CASSQAGTGSNYGYTF. The CDR3 DNA sequence: TGTGCCAGCAGTCAAGCCGGGACAGGGTCTAACTATGGCTACACCTTC.

V usage is TRBV6-5 and J usage is TRBJ2-5; TRBD2 is a possible D gene (7 bases). The CDR3 loop spans 14 amino acids. The V and J ends lost 0 bases and 5 bases respectively, with 10 bases between them. Germline-derived CDR1 and CDR2 are MNHEY and SVGAGI. The DNA for the CDR3 is TGTGCCAGCAGTTACTCGAGGGGGGGGGAGACCCAGTACTTC. This translates into CASSYSRGGETQYF.

This clone was observed a few times. The rearrangement uses TRBV27 and TRBJ2-7, with a tentative D call TRBD1 (5 bases). Germline CDR1 and CDR2: MNHEY and SMNVEV (reference sequence). Trimming removed 5 bases from V and 2 bases from J, with 16 bases in between. The CDR3 covers 15 residues. The CDR3 DNA reads TGTGCCAGCAGTCTGACAGCTCCTATCGCCTACGAGCAGTACTTC. Translation: CASSLTAPIAYEQYF.

The chain recombines TRBV14 with TRBJ2-1; TRBD1 matches 12 bases. Germline values: CDR1 SGHDN, CDR2 FVKESK. The CDR3 runs 17 residues. J was trimmed by 8 bases and V by 4 bases; bases with no gene match: 12. The CDR3 DNA reads TGTGCCAGCAGCCGGAACTCTATCCGGGACAGGGGGCATGAGCAGTTCTTC. This encodes CASSRNSIRDRGHEQFF. The full variable domain, completed using reference TRBV14 and TRBJ2-1, is EAGVTQFPSHSVIEKGQTVTLRCDPISGHDNLYWYRRVMGKEIKFLLHFVKESKQDESGMPNNRFLAERTGGTYSTLKVQPAELEDSGVYFCASSRNSIRDRGHEQFFGPGTRLTVL.

This chain uses TRBV5-1 with TRBJ1-2; 8 positions match TRBD1. J gave up 7 bases and V 4 bases, and 12 bases lay outside the gene matches. Looked up from germline, CDR1 is SGHRS and CDR2 is YFSETQ. The CDR3 has 15 residues. This chain's CDR3 is CASSLAPVDRVGYTF. CDR3 DNA: TGCGCCAGCAGCCTGGCCCCCGTGGACAGGGTTGGCTACACCTTC.

The V gene is TRBV4-1, the J gene TRBJ1-3, with 10 bases aligning to TRBD1. V gave up 3 bases and J gave up 4 bases; unmatched junction bases: 6. This CDR3 spans 16 amino acids. The V gene's germline CDR1 is MGHRA and CDR2 YSYEKL. The CDR3: CASSHLPGQGGNTIYF. The CDR3 region has the DNA TGCGCCAGCAGCCACCTCCCGGGACAGGGGGGAAACACCATATATTTT.

The rearrangement uses TRBV4-1 and TRBJ1-1; D is ambiguous. The CDR3 sequence is 17 residues long. V lost 1 base to trimming and J lost 5 bases, with 20 bases between them. Per the germline V gene, CDR1 is MGHRA and CDR2 is YSYEKL. The CDR3 DNA follows: TGCGCCAGCAGCCAAGGAGGCCCTGGGGAGGGTCAGACTGAAGCTTTCTTT. It yields the protein CASSQGGPGEGQTEAFF.

In regard to this clone: A junction boundary mismatches the germline segment, possibly from a read error. The gene calls are TRBV10-2 and TRBJ2-5; 7 positions match TRBD1. CDR1 and CDR2 (germline): WSHSY, SAAADI. This CDR3 has 14 amino acids. DNA of the CDR3: TGCGCCAGCGGTGAAACAGGGGACGGAGAGACCCAGTACTTC. It yields the protein CASGETGDGETQYF.

The rearrangement joins TRBV10-3 to TRBJ2-3, with D perhaps TRBD1 (6 bases). The V and J ends lost 4 bases and 1 base respectively, with 9 bases between them. The CDR3 totals 14 residues. Germline CDR1 reads ENHRY; CDR2 reads SYGVKD. CDR3 in amino acids: CAISAQGGTDTQYF. The CDR3 coding sequence is TGTGCCATCAGTGCACAGGGAGGCACAGATACGCAGTATTTT.

This clone was found a few times. The chain joins TRBV7-2 to TRBJ1-1; D ambiguous. CDR3 length: 15 amino acids. Germline loops: CDR1 SGHTA, CDR2 FQGNSA. V lost 2 bases, J lost 4 bases, and 14 bases lay in between. CDR3 bases: TGTGCCAGCAGCTTAAATCCGGGCGGAGGCACTGAAGCTTTCTTT. Protein product: CASSLNPGGGTEAFF.

The chain joins TRBV4-1 to TRBJ1-2; D gene uncertain. Germline V gives CDR1 MGHRA, CDR2 YSYEKL. V dropped 0 bases and J dropped 2 bases, with 10 bases sitting between them. The CDR3 spans 15 residues. The DNA of the CDR3 is TGCGCCAGCAGCCAAGATCGGAGCGGGAACTATGGCTACACCTTC. It specifies CASSQDRSGNYGYTF.

In this sample, this clone turned up a few times. The chain joins TRBV28 to TRBJ2-1; 7 nucleotides align to TRBD1. CDR3 length equals 14 residues. Germline CDR1 MDHEN, CDR2 SYDVKM. Trimming at V came to 8 bases and at J to 1 base, leaving 5 bases not matched to a gene. The CDR3 protein is CASWGTASYNEQFF. CDR3 bases: TGTGCCAGCTGGGGGACAGCTTCCTACAATGAGCAGTTCTTC.

This chain uses TRBV7-2 with TRBJ2-1; D is ambiguous. CDR1 and CDR2 from the germline V gene are SGHTA and FQGNSA. The CDR3 loop spans 12 amino acids. The V end was cut by 3 bases, the J end by 6 bases, with 6 bases between. The CDR3 DNA is TGTGCCAGCAGCTTCCTAGTCAATGAGCAGTTCTTC. This gives the protein CASSFLVNEQFF.

The CDR3 bases are TGTGCCACCGGGGGGGCGGGGGCGGACACCGGGGAGCTGTTTTTT. Amino acid sequence: CATGGAGADTGELFF. This chain links TRBV6-6 with TRBJ2-2; the match to TRBD2 covers 8 bases. Germline-derived CDR1 and CDR2 are MNHNY and SVGAGI (reference sequence). CDR3 length: 15 amino acids. Trimming at V came to 10 bases and at J to 3 bases, leaving 10 bases not matched to a gene.

This clone was seen a handful of times. The V gene is TRBV27, the J gene TRBJ2-7; 8 positions agree with TRBD1. V shed 3 bases and J 5 bases; nucleotides not matched to a gene: 6. This CDR3 is built from 14 residues. CDR1 and CDR2 (germline): MNHEY, SMNVEV (reference sequence). CDR3: CASSFPGGTNEQYF. CDR3 DNA: TGTGCCAGCAGTTTTCCAGGGGGCACGAACGAGCAGTACTTC.

There are a few counts of this clone. The genes are TRBV27 and TRBJ1-4, with D tentatively TRBD1 (6 bases). Trimming pared 5 bases from V and 6 bases from J, leaving 13 bases between. The germline CDR1 and CDR2 sequences are MNHEY and SMNVEV (reference sequence). This CDR3 comprises 14 residues. The CDR3 sequence is CASSPRQEDEKLFF. CDR3 DNA: TGTGCCAGCAGTCCCCGACAGGAGGATGAAAAACTGTTTTTT.

J is TRBJ2-3 and V is TRBV5-3, with a weak D call TRBD2 (5 bases). TRBV5-3 is an open reading frame whose function is uncertain. This CDR3 has 15 amino acids. Trimming took 1 base from V and 6 from J, leaving 15 bases between them. This CDR3 reads CARSLKREPRDTQYF. The CDR3 region has the DNA TGTGCCAGAAGCTTGAAGAGGGAGCCTAGGGATACGCAGTATTTT.